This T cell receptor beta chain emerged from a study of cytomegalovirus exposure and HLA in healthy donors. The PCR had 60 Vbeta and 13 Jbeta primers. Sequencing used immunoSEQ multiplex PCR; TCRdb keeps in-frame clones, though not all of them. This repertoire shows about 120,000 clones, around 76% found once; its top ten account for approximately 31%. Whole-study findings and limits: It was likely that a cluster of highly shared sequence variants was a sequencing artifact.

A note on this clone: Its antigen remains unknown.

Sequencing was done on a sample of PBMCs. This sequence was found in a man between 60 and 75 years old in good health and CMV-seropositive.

The CDR3 region has the DNA TGCGCCAGCAGCTTGGGTCAGGGGGTGGCCTACGAGCAGTACTTC. Protein product: CASSLGQGVAYEQYF. The chain carries TRBV5-1 and TRBJ2-7; 7 positions match TRBD1. CDR1 and CDR2 (germline): SGHRS, YFSETQ. The CDR3 is 15 residues long. V shed 0 bases and J 2 bases; nucleotides not matched to a gene: 5.